These 14 T cell receptor beta chains came from one sample sequenced in a study of identical twins. Using its own MiXCR run on the 5' RACE reads, TCRdb lists one record per CDR3 protein. The sample carries about 530,000 distinct CDR3 sequences, approximately 20% recorded once. Separately, the same data were catalogued under a study of yellow fever vaccine responses in identical twins.

The sample comprised CD4+ T cells sorted from blood. The source of these receptors is a woman younger than 35 in good health.

This clonotype showed up just a few times. The V and J genes are TRBV29-1 and TRBJ1-1; D remains unclear. Trimming took 6 bases from V and 1 from J, leaving 15 bases between them. Per the germline V gene, CDR1 is SQVTM and CDR2 is ANQGSEA. The CDR3 extends over 14 amino acids. The CDR3 loop is CSVAHGVTNTEAFF. Written as DNA, the CDR3 is TGCAGCGTCGCACATGGGGTGACGAACACTGAAGCTTTCTTT.

V and J are TRBV9 and TRBJ2-6, with TRBD2 matching 7 bases. CDR1 and CDR2 from the germline V gene are SGDLS and YYNGEE. J gave up 1 base and V 2 bases, and 9 bases lay outside the gene matches. The CDR3 is 18 residues long. The CDR3 sequence is CASSVAGEGFSGANVLTF. DNA of the CDR3: TGTGCCAGCAGCGTCGCGGGGGAGGGGTTTTCTGGGGCCAACGTCCTGACTTTC.

Ten or more counts support this clonotype. The CDR3 loop reads CSVTLWGASDTQYF. The CDR3 DNA reads TGCAGCGTTACTCTTTGGGGCGCTTCAGATACGCAGTATTTT. The gene calls are TRBV29-1 and TRBJ2-3; tentative D call: TRBD1 (5 bases). This CDR3 region has 14 residues. CDR1 and CDR2 from the germline V gene are SQVTM and ANQGSEA. V lost 5 bases, J lost 4 bases, and 16 bases lay in between.

Concerning this clonotype itself: Here the CDR3 omits its conserved ending phenylalanine or tryptophan, so a read error is the likely source. The DNA is omitted, as the CDR3 cannot be located on it reliably, and the CDR3 follows TCRdb's listing. The CDR3 here is CASRMNTGTLIS. The rearrangement links TRBV12-3 or TRBV12-4 to TRBJ2-7; the table's D call, TRBD2, was not checked against the DNA. Both ends counted, the CDR3 spans 12 residues.

The V gene is TRBV9, the J gene TRBJ2-1; 11 bases line up with TRBD1. The CDR3 covers 17 residues. J gave up 8 bases and V 3 bases, and 13 bases lay outside the gene matches. Germline values: CDR1 SGDLS, CDR2 YYNGEE. The DNA of the CDR3 is TGTGCCAGCAGCGCCCCACTCCGGGACAGGGGGAGTCATGAGCAGTTCTTC. Protein sequence: CASSAPLRDRGSHEQFF.

The chain joins TRBV12-3 or TRBV12-4 to TRBJ2-5; TRBD2 is a possible D gene (5 bases). V was shortened by 5 bases and J by 4 bases, with 14 bases between the two germline ends. The CDR3 runs to 14 residues. Here the CDR3 reads CASSPQAGGETQYF. DNA for the CDR3: TGTGCCAGCAGTCCACAAGCTGGAGGAGAGACCCAGTACTTC.

This clonotype was found a few times. The J gene is TRBJ2-2, the V gene TRBV28; perhaps TRBD1 as D (6 bases). Germline CDR1 reads MDHEN; CDR2 reads SYDVKM. V lost 5 bases and J 4 bases, leaving 11 bases between the germline ends. This CDR3 has 14 residues. CDR3 loop: CASSRGSVTGELFF. The CDR3 coding sequence is TGTGCCAGCAGTAGGGGGTCGGTCACCGGGGAGCTGTTTTTT.

V usage is TRBV12-3 or TRBV12-4 and J usage is TRBJ2-1; D might be TRBD2 (6 bases). Deletions cut 7 bases from V and 0 bases from J, with 10 bases between. This CDR3 has 14 residues. The CDR3 DNA follows: TGTGCCAGCATGGGGCGGGACTCCTACAATGAGCAGTTCTTC. Its protein is CASMGRDSYNEQFF.

This chain joins TRBV2 and TRBJ2-5; D is possibly TRBD1 or TRBD2 (5 bases each). The V and J ends lost 0 bases and 4 bases respectively, with 9 bases between them. The length of the CDR3 is 14 residues. CDR1 is SNHLY and CDR2 is FYNNEI in the germline V gene. The CDR3 region is CASSEAGVVETQYF. Here the CDR3 DNA reads TGTGCCAGCAGTGAAGCGGGGGTTGTAGAGACCCAGTACTTC.

The chain recombines TRBV12-3 or TRBV12-4 with TRBJ1-1; no clear D. This CDR3 comprises 13 residues. V shed 11 bases and J shed 3 bases, with 16 bases lying between them. CDR3 in DNA: TGTGCCGAATACAGCGGGATGGACACTGAAGCTTTCTTT. Protein sequence: CAEYSGMDTEAFF.

The rearrangement links TRBV6-1 to TRBJ2-2, with 11 bases fitting TRBD2. Looked up from germline, CDR1 is MNHNS and CDR2 is SASEGT. V lost 5 bases and J lost 5; bases outside the gene matches: 10. This CDR3 is built from 17 residues. DNA of the CDR3: TGTGCCAGCAGTCCCATTCTAGCGGGGGGTCGAACCGGGGAGCTGTTTTTT. Protein sequence: CASSPILAGGRTGELFF.

The chain links TRBV6-5 to TRBJ2-1, with D perhaps matching TRBD1 (5 bases). The CDR3 length is 11 residues. Germline V lookup: CDR1 MNHEY, CDR2 SVGAGI. Trimming removed 8 bases from V and 5 bases from J, with 7 bases in between. In DNA, the CDR3 is TGTGCCAGCTACAGGAACAATGAGCAGTTCTTC. It is translated as CASYRNNEQFF.

The chain joins TRBV5-1 to TRBJ2-2; the D gene is possibly TRBD1 (5 bases). The V end was cut by 4 bases, the J end by 1 base, with 11 bases between. Germline-derived CDR1 and CDR2 are SGHRS and YFSETQ. This CDR3 is 15 amino acids long. The CDR3 spells CASSVDNLNTGELFF. The DNA of the CDR3 is TGCGCCAGCAGCGTGGACAACCTGAACACCGGGGAGCTGTTTTTT.

The chain links TRBV18 to TRBJ2-1; D remains ambiguous. The germline V gene encodes CDR1 KGHSH and CDR2 LQKENI. The CDR3 spans 14 residues. The V and J ends lost 5 bases and 0 bases respectively, with 8 bases between them. The CDR3 loop is CASSISSSYNEQFF. The DNA of the CDR3 is TGTGCCAGCTCAATCTCCAGCTCCTACAATGAGCAGTTCTTC.